The rows below give T cell receptor beta chains drawn from one sample of a study of cytomegalovirus exposure and HLA in healthy donors. Profiling relied on immunoSEQ multiplex PCR, and the TCRdb table lists in-frame clones only, not all of them. Of over 150,000 clones in the sample, 71% were seen once. Sequencing used PBMCs. The source of these receptors is a woman younger than 45 in good health and CMV-seronegative. Each CDR3 is given with its conserved first and last residue. The order of the fields is J gene, D gene, V gene, CDR3 protein, CDR3 DNA. D genes are given only for firm matches.

J: TRBJ2-7
D: TRBD2
V: TRBV18
CDR3: CASSPGRLAHEQYF
DNA: TGTGCCAGCTCACCAGGGAGACTAGCGCACGAGCAGTACTTC

J: TRBJ2-7
D: TRBD1
V: TRBV9
CDR3: CASSVSGGEQYF
DNA: TGTGCCAGCAGCGTTTCAGGGGGAGAGCAGTACTTC

J: TRBJ1-1
D: -
V: TRBV5-6
CDR3: CASSLWAVTVMNTEAFF
DNA: TGTGCCAGCAGCTTGTGGGCAGTCACAGTAATGAACACTGAAGCTTTCTTT

J: TRBJ2-5
D: -
V: TRBV4-3
CDR3: CASSPHSRGRETQYF
DNA: TGCGCCAGCAGCCCCCACTCACGAGGGAGAGAGACCCAGTACTTC

J: TRBJ1-5
D: -
V: TRBV7-6
CDR3: CASSASAGPGWVQPQHF
DNA: TGTGCCAGCAGCGCCTCGGCAGGACCAGGGTGGGTTCAGCCCCAGCATTTT

J: TRBJ1-4
D: TRBD1
V: TRBV10-3
CDR3: CAIGSGQGAEKLFF
DNA: TGTGCCATCGGCTCCGGGCAGGGGGCTGAAAAACTGTTTTTT

J: TRBJ1-6
D: -
V: TRBV7-9
CDR3: CASSFQGSYNSPLHF
DNA: TGTGCCAGCAGCTTCCAGGGTTCCTATAATTCACCCCTCCACTTT

J: TRBJ1-5
D: -
V: TRBV28
CDR3: CASSSSSGYNQPQHF
DNA: TGTGCCAGCAGTTCCTCCTCCGGGTACAATCAGCCCCAGCATTTT

J: TRBJ2-5
D: TRBD2
V: TRBV6-1
CDR3: CAGGGVTVGETQYF
DNA: TGTGCCGGCGGGGGGGTTACGGTCGGAGAGACCCAGTACTTC

J: TRBJ1-5
D: TRBD1
V: TRBV28
CDR3: CASSTRQGEVPYQPQHF
DNA: TGTGCCAGCAGCACTCGACAGGGGGAAGTTCCGTATCAGCCCCAGCATTTT